This is a list of T cell receptor beta chains from one sample in a study of long-term antiretroviral therapy in people with HIV. Only in-frame clones appear in the TCRdb table, and some are missing; sequencing was by immunoSEQ multiplex PCR. The sample consists of over 15,000 clones, over 65% of them appearing once. The sequences come from unsorted PBMCs, collected 0.5 years before starting antiretroviral therapy. The origin of the receptors is a woman between 50 and 59 years old with HIV. Each CDR3 is given with its conserved first and last residue. Fields, in order: clone size, D gene, V gene, J gene, CDR3 protein. A D gene is named only where the DNA matches it firmly. Rows may omit the clone size; those that give it use once, few, many or a size class.

abundance: -; d_gene: -; v_gene: TRBV4-2; j_gene: TRBJ2-3; CDR3aa: CASSPPSAGGTDTQYF
abundance: -; d_gene: -; v_gene: TRBV6-5; j_gene: TRBJ1-1; CDR3aa: CASSYGRAYQAFF
abundance: -; d_gene: -; v_gene: TRBV2; j_gene: TRBJ2-2; CDR3aa: CASSEGRPNTGELFF
abundance: once; d_gene: -; v_gene: TRBV4-1; j_gene: TRBJ2-5; CDR3aa: CASSQEGRAGETQYF
abundance: -; d_gene: TRBD1; v_gene: TRBV5-1; j_gene: TRBJ1-2; CDR3aa: CASSRTLGQGLDGYTF
abundance: -; d_gene: -; v_gene: TRBV5-1; j_gene: TRBJ2-5; CDR3aa: CASSLAGTLQETQYF
abundance: once; d_gene: -; v_gene: TRBV27; j_gene: TRBJ1-4; CDR3aa: CASSLSARGVGEKLFF
abundance: -; d_gene: -; v_gene: TRBV28; j_gene: TRBJ1-6; CDR3aa: CASSLRGNSPLHF
abundance: -; d_gene: -; v_gene: TRBV7-2; j_gene: TRBJ2-5; CDR3aa: CASSFGETQYF
abundance: -; d_gene: -; v_gene: TRBV6-6; j_gene: TRBJ1-1; CDR3aa: CASSSSRGNTEAFF
abundance: -; d_gene: -; v_gene: TRBV5-1; j_gene: TRBJ2-2; CDR3aa: CASSLGSVGTGELFF
abundance: -; d_gene: TRBD2; v_gene: TRBV5-6; j_gene: TRBJ2-5; CDR3aa: CASSLHGGLKTQYF
abundance: -; d_gene: -; v_gene: TRBV9; j_gene: TRBJ2-2; CDR3aa: CASSPSNNRDTSNTGELFF
abundance: -; d_gene: -; v_gene: TRBV5-1; j_gene: TRBJ1-1; CDR3aa: CASSLEQRVTEAFF
abundance: large; d_gene: -; v_gene: TRBV6-4; j_gene: TRBJ2-1; CDR3aa: CASSDIGGDNEQFF
abundance: once; d_gene: -; v_gene: TRBV5-1; j_gene: TRBJ2-3; CDR3aa: CASSLDDSHTDTQYF
abundance: -; d_gene: -; v_gene: TRBV29-1; j_gene: TRBJ2-1; CDR3aa: CSVRGSAYNEQFF
abundance: once; d_gene: -; v_gene: TRBV5-8; j_gene: TRBJ1-5; CDR3aa: CASSLSGRSNQPQHF
abundance: -; d_gene: -; v_gene: TRBV30; j_gene: TRBJ1-3; CDR3aa: CAWNGDGKISGNTIYF
abundance: medium-sized; d_gene: TRBD1; v_gene: TRBV6-1; j_gene: TRBJ1-6; CDR3aa: CASFPAGTGNSPLHF
abundance: -; d_gene: -; v_gene: TRBV27; j_gene: TRBJ1-6; CDR3aa: CASSLNGISYNSPLHF
abundance: -; d_gene: TRBD2; v_gene: TRBV18; j_gene: TRBJ2-1; CDR3aa: CASSLPGTRFYEQFF
abundance: once; d_gene: -; v_gene: TRBV10-2; j_gene: TRBJ1-5; CDR3aa: CASARGYSNQPQHF
abundance: -; d_gene: -; v_gene: TRBV29-1; j_gene: TRBJ2-5; CDR3aa: CSVNTRETQYF
abundance: -; d_gene: TRBD1; v_gene: TRBV12-5; j_gene: TRBJ1-1; CDR3aa: CASGLPGQGNTEAFF
abundance: -; d_gene: -; v_gene: TRBV30; j_gene: TRBJ1-1; CDR3aa: CAWSAQGWTEAFF
abundance: -; d_gene: -; v_gene: TRBV6-5; j_gene: TRBJ2-1; CDR3aa: CASSYSGSYNEQFF
abundance: once; d_gene: TRBD1; v_gene: TRBV2; j_gene: TRBJ1-5; CDR3aa: CASRDDRGNQPQHF
abundance: -; d_gene: TRBD2; v_gene: TRBV7-9; j_gene: TRBJ2-3; CDR3aa: CASSFGTTLGDTQYF
abundance: few; d_gene: -; v_gene: TRBV30; j_gene: TRBJ1-2; CDR3aa: CAWSPQVANYGYTF
abundance: -; d_gene: -; v_gene: TRBV27; j_gene: TRBJ1-2; CDR3aa: CASSSRVGYGYTF
abundance: -; d_gene: -; v_gene: TRBV2; j_gene: TRBJ1-4; CDR3aa: CASSYGGPNEKLFF
abundance: -; d_gene: -; v_gene: TRBV19; j_gene: TRBJ2-2; CDR3aa: CASSIGGEGELFF
abundance: -; d_gene: -; v_gene: TRBV6-5; j_gene: TRBJ1-1; CDR3aa: CASSPGPNTEAFF
abundance: few; d_gene: -; v_gene: TRBV25-1; j_gene: TRBJ1-6; CDR3aa: CASSDISGPRDSPLHF
abundance: -; d_gene: -; v_gene: TRBV5-1; j_gene: TRBJ1-1; CDR3aa: CASSLEGGTEAFF
abundance: -; d_gene: -; v_gene: TRBV27; j_gene: TRBJ2-5; CDR3aa: CASSAGRLWETQYF
abundance: -; d_gene: TRBD2; v_gene: TRBV19; j_gene: TRBJ2-1; CDR3aa: CASRSGGGVLSSYNEQFF
abundance: -; d_gene: TRBD2; v_gene: TRBV7-3; j_gene: TRBJ2-2; CDR3aa: CASSDTSGGITRELFF
abundance: -; d_gene: -; v_gene: TRBV27; j_gene: TRBJ1-2; CDR3aa: CASSFAQFGYGYTF
abundance: -; d_gene: TRBD1; v_gene: TRBV5-5; j_gene: TRBJ2-5; CDR3aa: CASSLAGGTGGTVKTQYF
abundance: -; d_gene: TRBD2; v_gene: TRBV7-2; j_gene: TRBJ2-2; CDR3aa: CASSPRGRLAGEGGELFF
abundance: -; d_gene: -; v_gene: TRBV4-1; j_gene: TRBJ2-7; CDR3aa: CASSPRQVSYEQYF
abundance: -; d_gene: -; v_gene: TRBV4-1; j_gene: TRBJ1-5; CDR3aa: CASSSDSGYQPQHF
abundance: -; d_gene: -; v_gene: TRBV6-5; j_gene: TRBJ2-3; CDR3aa: CASSYSKWGSTDTQYF
abundance: -; d_gene: TRBD1; v_gene: TRBV5-1; j_gene: TRBJ2-3; CDR3aa: CASSLGQGRDTQYF
abundance: -; d_gene: -; v_gene: TRBV12-5; j_gene: TRBJ1-4; CDR3aa: CASGLGDKFGEKLFF
abundance: -; d_gene: -; v_gene: TRBV2; j_gene: TRBJ1-5; CDR3aa: CASSDEGPQHF